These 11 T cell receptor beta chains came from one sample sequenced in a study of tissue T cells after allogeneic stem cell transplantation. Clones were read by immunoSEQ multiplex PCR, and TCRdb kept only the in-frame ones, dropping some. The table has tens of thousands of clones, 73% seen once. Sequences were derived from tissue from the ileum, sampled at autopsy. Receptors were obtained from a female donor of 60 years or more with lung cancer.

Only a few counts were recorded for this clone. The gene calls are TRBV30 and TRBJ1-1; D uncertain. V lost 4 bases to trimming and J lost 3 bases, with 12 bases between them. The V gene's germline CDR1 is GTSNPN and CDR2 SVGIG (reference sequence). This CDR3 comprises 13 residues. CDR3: CAWNTRLYTEAFF. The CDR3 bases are TGTGCCTGGAATACTCGGTTATACACTGAAGCTTTCTTT.

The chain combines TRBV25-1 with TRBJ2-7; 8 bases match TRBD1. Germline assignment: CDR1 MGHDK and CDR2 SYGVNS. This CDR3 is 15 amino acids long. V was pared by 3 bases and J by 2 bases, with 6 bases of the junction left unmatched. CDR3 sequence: CASSDPGQETYEQYF. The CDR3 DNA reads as TGTGCCAGCAGTGATCCGGGACAGGAGACCTACGAGCAGTACTTC.

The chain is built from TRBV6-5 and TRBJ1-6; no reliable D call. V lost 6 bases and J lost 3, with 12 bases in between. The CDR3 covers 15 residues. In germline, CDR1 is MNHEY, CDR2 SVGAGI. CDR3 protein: CASREVGIYNSPLHF. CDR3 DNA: TGTGCCAGCAGGGAGGTGGGAATCTATAATTCACCCCTCCACTTT.

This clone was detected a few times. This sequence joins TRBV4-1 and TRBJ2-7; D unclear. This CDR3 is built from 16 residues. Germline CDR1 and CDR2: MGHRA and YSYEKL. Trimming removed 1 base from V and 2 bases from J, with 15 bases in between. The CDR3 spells CASSQAPETLTYEQYF. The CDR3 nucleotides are TGCGCCAGCAGCCAAGCCCCCGAGACACTTACCTACGAGCAGTACTTC.

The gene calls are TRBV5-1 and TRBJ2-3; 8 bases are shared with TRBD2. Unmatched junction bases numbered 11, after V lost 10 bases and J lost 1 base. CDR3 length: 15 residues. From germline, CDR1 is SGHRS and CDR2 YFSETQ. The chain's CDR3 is CASKRGAGGTDTQYF. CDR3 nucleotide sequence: TGCGCCTCCAAACGGGGAGCGGGGGGCACAGATACGCAGTATTTT.

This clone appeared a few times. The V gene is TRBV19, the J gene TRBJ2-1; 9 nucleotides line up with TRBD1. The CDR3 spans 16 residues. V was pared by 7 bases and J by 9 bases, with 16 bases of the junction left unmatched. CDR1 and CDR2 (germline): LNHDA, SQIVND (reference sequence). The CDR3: CASTPARGQGNIEQFF. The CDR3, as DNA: TGTGCCAGTACCCCAGCCCGAGGACAGGGGAATATTGAGCAGTTCTTC.

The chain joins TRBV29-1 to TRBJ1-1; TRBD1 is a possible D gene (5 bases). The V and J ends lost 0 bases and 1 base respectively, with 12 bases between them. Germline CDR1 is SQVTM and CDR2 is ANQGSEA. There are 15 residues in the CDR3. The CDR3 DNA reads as TGCAGCGTTGAAGATTTCGGGGCTTCGAACACTGAAGCTTTCTTT. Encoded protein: CSVEDFGASNTEAFF.

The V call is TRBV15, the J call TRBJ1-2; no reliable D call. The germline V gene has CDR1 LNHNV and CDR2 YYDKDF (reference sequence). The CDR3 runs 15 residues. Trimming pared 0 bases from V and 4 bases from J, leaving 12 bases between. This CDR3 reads CATSRDRAPGYGYTF. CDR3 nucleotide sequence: TGTGCCACCAGCAGAGATAGGGCACCCGGCTATGGCTACACCTTC.

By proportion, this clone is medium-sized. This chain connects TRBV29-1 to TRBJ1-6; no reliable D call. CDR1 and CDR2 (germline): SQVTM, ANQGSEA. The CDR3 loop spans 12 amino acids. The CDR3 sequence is CRVTPYNSPLHF. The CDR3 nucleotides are TGCAGAGTGACCCCCTATAATTCACCCCTCCACTTT.

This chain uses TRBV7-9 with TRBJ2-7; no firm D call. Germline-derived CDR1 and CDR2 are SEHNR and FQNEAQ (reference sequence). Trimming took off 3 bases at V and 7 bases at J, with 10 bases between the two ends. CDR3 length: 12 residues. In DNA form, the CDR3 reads TGTGCCAGCAGCTTCGGCTTCCATGAGCAGTACTTC. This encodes CASSFGFHEQYF.

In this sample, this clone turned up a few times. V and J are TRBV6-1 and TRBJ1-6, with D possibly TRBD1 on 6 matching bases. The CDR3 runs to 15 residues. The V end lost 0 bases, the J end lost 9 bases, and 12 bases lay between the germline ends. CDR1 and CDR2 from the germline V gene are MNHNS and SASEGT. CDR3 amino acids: CASSEARGGGSPLHF. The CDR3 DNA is TGTGCCAGCAGTGAAGCTAGGGGAGGGGGTTCACCCCTCCACTTT.